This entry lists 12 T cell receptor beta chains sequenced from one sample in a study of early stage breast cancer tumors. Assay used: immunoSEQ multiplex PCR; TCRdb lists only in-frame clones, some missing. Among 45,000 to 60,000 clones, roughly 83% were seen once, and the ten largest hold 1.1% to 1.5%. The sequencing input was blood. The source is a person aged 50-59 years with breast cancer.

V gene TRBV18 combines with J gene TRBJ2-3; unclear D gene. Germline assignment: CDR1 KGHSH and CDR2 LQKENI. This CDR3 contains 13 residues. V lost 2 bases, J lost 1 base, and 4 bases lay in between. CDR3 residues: CASSPRGTDTQYF. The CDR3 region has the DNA TGTGCCAGCTCACCAAGGGGCACAGATACGCAGTATTTT.

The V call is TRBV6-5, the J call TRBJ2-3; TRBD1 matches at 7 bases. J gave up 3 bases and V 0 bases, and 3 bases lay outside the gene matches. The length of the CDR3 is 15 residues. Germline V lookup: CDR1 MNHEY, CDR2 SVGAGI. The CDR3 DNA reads TGTGCCAGCAGTTACTCAGGGGGCAGAACAGATACGCAGTATTTT. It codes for CASSYSGGRTDTQYF.

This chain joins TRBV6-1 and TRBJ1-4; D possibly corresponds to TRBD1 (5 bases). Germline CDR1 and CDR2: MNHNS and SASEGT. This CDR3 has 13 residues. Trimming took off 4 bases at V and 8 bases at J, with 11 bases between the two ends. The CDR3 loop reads CASSGRGREKLFF. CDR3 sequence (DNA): TGTGCCAGCAGTGGACGGGGGAGGGAAAAACTGTTTTTT.

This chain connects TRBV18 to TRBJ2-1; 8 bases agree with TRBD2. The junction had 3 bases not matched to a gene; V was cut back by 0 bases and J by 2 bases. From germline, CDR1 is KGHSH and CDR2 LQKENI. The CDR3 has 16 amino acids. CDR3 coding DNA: TGTGCCAGCTCACCACCGGGGCGGGGGGCCTACAATGAGCAGTTCTTC. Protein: CASSPPGRGAYNEQFF.

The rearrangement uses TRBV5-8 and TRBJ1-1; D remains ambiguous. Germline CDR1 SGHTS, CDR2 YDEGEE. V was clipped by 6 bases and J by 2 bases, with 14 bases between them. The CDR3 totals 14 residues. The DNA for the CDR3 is TGTGCCAGCACTTTGGGGTATACCAACACTGAAGCTTTCTTT. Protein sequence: CASTLGYTNTEAFF.

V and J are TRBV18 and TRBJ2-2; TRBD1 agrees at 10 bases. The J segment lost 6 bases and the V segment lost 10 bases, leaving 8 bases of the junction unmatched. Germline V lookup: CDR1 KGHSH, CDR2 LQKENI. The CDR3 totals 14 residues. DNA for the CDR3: TGTGCCACCAGCGAGGGGACAGGGGCCGGGGAGCTGTTTTTT. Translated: CATSEGTGAGELFF.

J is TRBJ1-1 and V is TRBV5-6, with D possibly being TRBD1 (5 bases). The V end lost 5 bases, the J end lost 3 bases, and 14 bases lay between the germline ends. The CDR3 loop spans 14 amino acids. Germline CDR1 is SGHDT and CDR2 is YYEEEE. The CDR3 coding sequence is TGTGCCAGCAGTCTTGCAGGGACCCACACTGAAGCTTTCTTT. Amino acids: CASSLAGTHTEAFF.

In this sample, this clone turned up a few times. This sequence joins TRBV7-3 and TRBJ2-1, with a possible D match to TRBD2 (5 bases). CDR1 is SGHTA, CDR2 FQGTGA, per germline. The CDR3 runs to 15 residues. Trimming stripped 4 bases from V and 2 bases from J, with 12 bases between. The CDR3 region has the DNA TGTGCCAGCAGCTCGAGCGGTACACCCTACAATGAGCAGTTCTTC. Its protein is CASSSSGTPYNEQFF.

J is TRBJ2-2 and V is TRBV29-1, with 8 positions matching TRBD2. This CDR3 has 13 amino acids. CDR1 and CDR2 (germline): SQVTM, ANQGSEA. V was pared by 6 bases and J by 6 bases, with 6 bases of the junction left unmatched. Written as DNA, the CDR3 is TGCAGCGTCGTCGGGAGGGATGCCGGGGAGCTGTTTTTT. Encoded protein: CSVVGRDAGELFF.

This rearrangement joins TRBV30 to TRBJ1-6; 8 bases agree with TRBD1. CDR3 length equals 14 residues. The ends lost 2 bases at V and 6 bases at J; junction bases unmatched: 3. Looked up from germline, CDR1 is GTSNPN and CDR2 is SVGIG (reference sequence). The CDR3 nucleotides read TGTGCCTGGAGTTTGACAGGGGCTAATTCACCCCTCCACTTT. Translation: CAWSLTGANSPLHF.

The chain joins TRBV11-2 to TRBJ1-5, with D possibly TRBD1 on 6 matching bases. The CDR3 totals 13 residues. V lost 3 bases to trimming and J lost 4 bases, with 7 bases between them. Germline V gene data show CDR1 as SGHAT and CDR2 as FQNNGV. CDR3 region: CASSFQGNQPQHF. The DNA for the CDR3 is TGTGCCAGCAGCTTCCAGGGGAATCAGCCCCAGCATTTT.

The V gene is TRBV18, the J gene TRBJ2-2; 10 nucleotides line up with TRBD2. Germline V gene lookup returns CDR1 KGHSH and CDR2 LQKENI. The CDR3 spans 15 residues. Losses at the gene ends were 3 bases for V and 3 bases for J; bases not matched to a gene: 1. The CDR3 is CASSPTSGYTGELFF. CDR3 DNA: TGTGCCAGCTCACCGACTAGCGGGTACACCGGGGAGCTGTTTTTT. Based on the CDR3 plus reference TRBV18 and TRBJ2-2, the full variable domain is NAGVMQNPRHLVRRRGQEARLRCSPMKGHSHVYWYRQLPEEGLKFMVYLQKENIIDESGMPKERFSAEFPKEGPSILRIQQVVRGDSAAYFCASSPTSGYTGELFFGEGSRLTVL.